This TCR beta chain derives from a study of T cell changes during pregnancy in multiple sclerosis. Clones were sequenced by immunoSEQ multiplex PCR, and TCRdb holds only the in-frame ones, with some missing. The sample contains about 34,000 clones, approximately 90% of which appear only once. V gave up 5 bases and J gave up 2 bases, with 13 bases separating them. Germline CDR1 MNHNY, CDR2 SVGAGI (reference sequence). The CDR3 extends over 14 amino acids. Sequencing used CD8+ T cells from peripheral blood mononuclear cells, obtained in the third trimester of pregnancy. The clonotype originates from a female donor with multiple sclerosis, enrolled in a pregnancy study. The rearrangement uses TRBV6-6 and TRBJ2-7; D perhaps matches TRBD2 (5 bases). The CDR3 loop reads CASSGGEVAYEQYF. Written as DNA, the CDR3 is TGTGCCAGCAGTGGAGGTGAGGTTGCCTACGAGCAGTACTTC.